This passage covers 18 T cell receptor beta chains from one sample sequenced in a study of cytomegalovirus exposure and HLA in healthy donors. The PCR was carried out with 60 Vbeta primers and 13 Jbeta primers. Data came from immunoSEQ multiplex PCR; TCRdb stores just in-frame clones and leaves some out. The sample has tens of thousands of clones; roughly 76% are singletons. The sample taken for sequencing was PBMCs. All receptors derive from a woman in her 30s in good health and CMV-seronegative.

The chain has TRBV7-2 and TRBJ2-7; no definite D call. V gave up 5 bases and J gave up 2 bases, with 16 bases separating them. Germline values: CDR1 SGHTA, CDR2 FQGNSA. This CDR3 is built from 15 residues. The CDR3 region has the DNA TGTGCCAGCAGCCCTCGACTGATTAGCACCTACGAGCAGTACTTC. Residues: CASSPRLISTYEQYF.

The V and J genes are TRBV2 and TRBJ1-4; possibly TRBD1 for D (6 bases). The V gene lost 5 bases and the J gene lost 4 bases, with 11 bases spanning the gap. The germline gives CDR1 SNHLY, CDR2 FYNNEI. The CDR3 sequence is 14 residues long. DNA of the CDR3: TGTGCCAGCAGTAAGGGGACAAGTAATGAAAAACTGTTTTTT. It is translated as CASSKGTSNEKLFF.

The chain is built from TRBV4-2 and TRBJ2-1; the match to TRBD2 covers 9 bases. The CDR3 contains 15 residues. CDR1 and CDR2 (germline): LGHNA, YNFKEQ. Germline trimming cut 0 bases from V and 6 bases from J; bases unmatched to any gene: 3. CDR3 sequence: CASSQELAGINEQFF. The CDR3 DNA is TGTGCCAGCAGCCAAGAGCTAGCGGGAATCAATGAGCAGTTCTTC.

This chain joins TRBV9 and TRBJ1-3, with D unresolved. This CDR3 has 18 amino acids. Germline V CDR1 and CDR2: SGDLS, YYNGEE. Trimming pared 0 bases from V and 4 bases from J, leaving 20 bases between. CDR3 sequence: CASSVAFGEGISGNTIYF. CDR3 in DNA: TGTGCCAGCAGCGTAGCCTTTGGGGAGGGAATTTCCGGAAACACCATATATTTT.

The CDR3 reads CAIGALGANVLTF. CDR3 coding DNA: TGTGCCATCGGGGCTCTGGGGGCCAACGTCCTGACTTTC. The chain combines TRBV10-3 with TRBJ2-6; D is possibly TRBD1 (5 bases). The V gene lost 8 bases and the J gene lost 4 bases, with 9 bases spanning the gap. The CDR3 length is 13 residues. The germline V gene encodes CDR1 ENHRY and CDR2 SYGVKD.

V usage is TRBV5-1 and J usage is TRBJ2-3; D uncertain. Looked up from germline, CDR1 is SGHRS and CDR2 is YFSETQ. The CDR3 extends over 14 amino acids. The V gene lost 3 bases and the J gene lost 6 bases, with 14 bases spanning the gap. In DNA form, the CDR3 reads TGCGCCAGCAGCTATGAGGTGCCCACGGATACGCAGTATTTT. It encodes CASSYEVPTDTQYF.

This clone was counted between two and nine times. This chain links TRBV2 with TRBJ2-3; 7 bases match TRBD2. Germline V gene sequence: CDR1 SNHLY, CDR2 FYNNEI. V was pared by 8 bases and J by 4 bases, with 9 bases of the junction left unmatched. This CDR3 has 14 residues. The CDR3 protein is CASVRAGEADTQYF. For the CDR3, the DNA is TGTGCCAGCGTGAGGGCGGGAGAGGCAGATACGCAGTATTTT.

V gene TRBV18 combines with J gene TRBJ2-7; 11 bases are a match to TRBD1. The germline CDR1 and CDR2 sequences are KGHSH and LQKENI. The J segment lost 5 bases and the V segment lost 1 base, leaving 4 bases of the junction unmatched. The CDR3 runs 15 residues. The CDR3 sequence: CASSPLDRGPHEQYF. CDR3 bases: TGTGCCAGCTCACCACTGGACAGGGGGCCCCACGAGCAGTACTTC. Full variable domain (rest looked up from reference TRBV18 and TRBJ2-7): NAGVMQNPRHLVRRRGQEARLRCSPMKGHSHVYWYRQLPEEGLKFMVYLQKENIIDESGMPKERFSAEFPKEGPSILRIQQVVRGDSAAYFCASSPLDRGPHEQYFGPGTRLTVT.

The rearrangement uses TRBV5-1 and TRBJ2-5; the match to TRBD2 covers 8 bases. This CDR3 comprises 12 residues. Germline trimming cut 8 bases from V and 3 bases from J; bases unmatched to any gene: 3. Per the germline V gene, CDR1 is SGHRS and CDR2 is YFSETQ. Here the CDR3 reads CASRTSKETQYF. The CDR3 coding sequence is TGCGCCAGTAGGACTAGCAAAGAGACCCAGTACTTC.

This clone occurred a few times. V and J are TRBV28 and TRBJ1-2, with D tentatively TRBD1 (6 bases). This CDR3 spans 16 amino acids. CDR1 MDHEN and CDR2 SYDVKM come from the germline V gene. Trimming shortened V by 4 bases and J by 4 bases, and 19 bases separated the two germline ends. CDR3 in DNA: TGTGCCAGCAGTTCTGTTCGTGGGGACACCACCTATGGCTACACCTTC. Residues: CASSSVRGDTTYGYTF.

V usage is TRBV4-3 and J usage is TRBJ2-7, with a tentative D call TRBD2 (5 bases). CDR3 length equals 11 residues. From germline, CDR1 is LGHNA and CDR2 YSLEER. V was clipped by 8 bases and J by 3 bases, with 8 bases between them. The CDR3 protein is CASGEIYEQYF. Written as DNA, the CDR3 is TGCGCCAGCGGGGAGATCTACGAGCAGTACTTC.

The rearrangement links TRBV9 to TRBJ2-7; possible D gene TRBD1, 6 bases. The CDR3 totals 14 residues. The germline V and J ends were trimmed by 4 bases and 3 bases, with 14 bases remaining between them. Germline CDR1 SGDLS, CDR2 YYNGEE. CDR3 nucleotide sequence: TGTGCCAGCAGCCCTACGGGCAGGGGCTACGAGCAGTACTTC. Its translation is CASSPTGRGYEQYF.

This clone appeared a few times. The chain recombines TRBV9 with TRBJ2-5; 7 positions agree with TRBD1. CDR3 length: 13 residues. CDR1 is SGDLS and CDR2 is YYNGEE in the germline V gene. V shed 4 bases, J shed 3 bases, and the junction held 3 bases outside the gene matches. The DNA of the CDR3 is TGTGCCAGCAGCCCGGGACAGAAAGAGACCCAGTACTTC. Encoded protein: CASSPGQKETQYF.

This clone was seen only a few times. The rearrangement joins TRBV7-9 to TRBJ1-1; D perhaps matches TRBD1 (5 bases). Per the germline V gene, CDR1 is SEHNR and CDR2 is FQNEAQ (reference sequence). Trimming took 5 bases from V and 3 from J, leaving 16 bases between them. The CDR3 covers 15 residues. The CDR3 DNA reads TGTGCCAGCAGCCATGGGGCAGGGAAGGACACTGAAGCTTTCTTT. This codes for CASSHGAGKDTEAFF.

This rearrangement joins TRBV6-5 to TRBJ2-1; 10 positions match TRBD2. The V gene end was trimmed by 6 bases and the J gene end by 5 bases; junction bases not matched to a gene: 7. CDR3 length equals 15 residues. The V gene's germline CDR1 is MNHEY and CDR2 SVGAGI. The CDR3 DNA sequence: TGTGCCAGCAGACCTCTAGCGGGAGTTGACAATGAGCAGTTCTTC. This gives the protein CASRPLAGVDNEQFF.

The gene calls are TRBV7-3 and TRBJ2-6, with TRBD1 identical over 8 bases. The CDR3 loop spans 17 amino acids. CDR1 is SGHTA and CDR2 is FQGTGA in the germline V gene. V shed 3 bases, J shed 4 bases, and the junction held 8 bases outside the gene matches. In nucleotides, the CDR3 is TGTGCCAGCAGCTTCGGAGGGCAGGGGGCAGGGGCCAACGTCCTGACTTTC. It is translated as CASSFGGQGAGANVLTF.

The genes are TRBV7-9 and TRBJ1-5; perhaps TRBD1 as D (5 bases). There are 14 residues in the CDR3. V was trimmed by 8 bases and J by 1 base, leaving 12 bases between them. Germline lookup yields CDR1 SEHNR and CDR2 FQNEAQ (reference sequence). The CDR3 is CASGGTFSNQPQHF. CDR3 nucleotides: TGTGCCAGCGGGGGGACCTTCAGCAATCAGCCCCAGCATTTT.

The chain carries TRBV5-1 and TRBJ2-7, with D possibly matching TRBD2 (6 bases). Per the germline V gene, CDR1 is SGHRS and CDR2 is YFSETQ. This CDR3 region has 14 residues. The V gene lost 2 bases and the J gene lost 6 bases, with 15 bases spanning the gap. The CDR3 here is CASSFGGEGGEQYF. The CDR3 DNA sequence: TGCGCCAGCAGCTTCGGTGGAGAGGGAGGCGAGCAGTACTTC. Using reference TRBV5-1 and TRBJ2-7 for the parts outside the CDR3, the full variable domain is KAGVTQTPRYLIKTRGQQVTLSCSPISGHRSVSWYQQTPGQGLQFLFEYFSETQRNKGNFPGRFSGRQFSNSRSEMNVSTLELGDSALYLCASSFGGEGGEQYFGPGTRLTVT.